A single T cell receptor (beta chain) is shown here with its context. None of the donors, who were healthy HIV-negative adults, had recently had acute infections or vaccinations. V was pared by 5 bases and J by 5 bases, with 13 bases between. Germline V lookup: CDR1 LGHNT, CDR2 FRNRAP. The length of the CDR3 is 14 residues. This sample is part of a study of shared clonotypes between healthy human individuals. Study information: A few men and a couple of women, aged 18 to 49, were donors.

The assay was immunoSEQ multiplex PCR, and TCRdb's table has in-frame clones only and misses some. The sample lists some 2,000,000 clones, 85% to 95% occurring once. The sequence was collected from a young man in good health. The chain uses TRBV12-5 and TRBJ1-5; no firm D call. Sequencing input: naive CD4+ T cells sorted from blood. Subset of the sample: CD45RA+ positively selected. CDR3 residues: CASGPGGGYQPQHF. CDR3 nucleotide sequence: TGTGCTAGTGGTCCTGGAGGAGGCTATCAGCCCCAGCATTTT.